One and the same sample provided the 26 T cell receptor beta chains below, sequenced in a study of T cell repertoires and HLA-DP antigens. The assay was immunoSEQ multiplex PCR, and TCRdb's table has in-frame clones only and misses some. The table shows some 110,000 clones, with 92% occurring only once. Their recognized antigens are unknown. Source material: CD4+ T cells from PBMCs. The source is a woman in her late teens or twenties in good health and CMV-seronegative.

This chain connects TRBV5-4 to TRBJ2-1, with unresolved D. From germline, CDR1 is SGHNT and CDR2 YYREEE (reference sequence). The ends were cut back, 4 bases at V and 9 bases at J, with 14 bases in the middle. The CDR3 is 13 residues long. The CDR3 loop reads CASSKTLGVEQFF. The CDR3, as DNA: TGTGCCAGCAGCAAAACCCTCGGCGTTGAGCAGTTCTTC.

The V call is TRBV18, the J call TRBJ2-1; the D is unclear. The CDR3 spans 14 residues. Trimming stripped 2 bases from V and 5 bases from J, with 10 bases between. Germline assignment: CDR1 KGHSH and CDR2 LQKENI. The CDR3 DNA reads as TGTGCCAGCTCACCAATCGGCAGTGACAATGAGCAGTTCTTC. Translating gives CASSPIGSDNEQFF.

In this sample, this clone turned up once. V usage is TRBV6-4 and J usage is TRBJ1-1; D call uncertain. CDR1 is MRHNA, CDR2 SNTAGT, per germline. The CDR3 is 14 amino acids. V shed 6 bases and J shed 1 base, with 12 bases lying between them. The CDR3 spells CASSLTSQNTEAFF. CDR3 nucleotides: TGTGCCAGCAGCCTGACTAGCCAGAACACTGAAGCTTTCTTT.

The V gene is TRBV6-5, the J gene TRBJ1-5; D gene ambiguous. The V end lost 6 bases, the J end lost 5 bases, and 17 bases lay between the germline ends. CDR3 length equals 15 residues. In germline, CDR1 is MNHEY, CDR2 SVGAGI. The CDR3 spells CASSSSRGDHQPQHF. In DNA form, the CDR3 reads TGTGCCAGCAGCTCCTCGCGGGGTGATCATCAGCCCCAGCATTTT.

J is TRBJ1-6 and V is TRBV27; 7 bases match TRBD1. Germline lookup yields CDR1 MNHEY and CDR2 SMNVEV (reference sequence). This CDR3 is built from 15 residues. The V gene end was trimmed by 1 base and the J gene end by 9 bases; junction bases not matched to a gene: 6. The CDR3 DNA is TGTGCCAGCAGTTTATTAAGACAGGGCGGTTCACCCCTCCACTTT. Amino acids: CASSLLRQGGSPLHF.

This clone was recorded a few times. Here the CDR3 reads CASRLGQYSGNTIYF. CDR3 coding DNA: TGTGCCAGCAGGCTGGGACAGTACTCTGGAAACACCATATATTTT. The chain carries TRBV6-1 and TRBJ1-3; 7 positions match TRBD1. Trimming took 6 bases from V and 0 from J; bases not matched to a gene: 5. The CDR3 is made up of 15 amino acids. The V gene's germline CDR1 is MNHNS and CDR2 SASEGT.

This chain connects TRBV15 to TRBJ2-7; the match to TRBD1 covers 9 bases. V was pared by 5 bases and J by 4 bases, with 12 bases of the junction left unmatched. The CDR3 covers 16 residues. Germline assignment: CDR1 LNHNV and CDR2 YYDKDF (reference sequence). The CDR3 loop is CATSVFSGTGFYEQYF. CDR3 DNA: TGTGCCACCAGCGTCTTTTCCGGGACAGGGTTTTACGAGCAGTACTTC.

V usage is TRBV28 and J usage is TRBJ2-7; weak D call: TRBD1 (6 bases). CDR1 is MDHEN, CDR2 SYDVKM, per germline. With 6 bases removed from V and 5 bases from J, the gap between germline ends came to 17 bases. This CDR3 contains 14 residues. The CDR3: CASRPGQISHEQYF. CDR3 in DNA: TGTGCCAGCAGACCGGGACAAATATCCCACGAGCAGTACTTC.

The chain combines TRBV2 with TRBJ2-7; 8 bases are shared with TRBD1. After removal of 6 bases from V and 5 bases from J, the junction contained 3 bases not matched to a gene. Germline loops: CDR1 SNHLY, CDR2 FYNNEI. The CDR3 is 12 residues long. This CDR3 reads CASRVTGDEQYF. The CDR3 DNA reads as TGTGCCAGCAGGGTGACAGGGGACGAGCAGTACTTC. Variable domain in full (rest from reference TRBV2 and TRBJ2-7): EPEVTQTPSHQVTQMGQEVILRCVPISNHLYFYWYRQILGQKVEFLVSFYNNEISEKSEIFDDQFSVERPDGSNFTLKIRSTKLEDSAMYFCASRVTGDEQYFGPGTRLTVT.

This rearrangement joins TRBV27 to TRBJ2-2; a possible D gene is TRBD1 (5 bases). This CDR3 is built from 15 residues. V gave up 0 bases and J gave up 2 bases, with 7 bases separating them. Germline V gives CDR1 MNHEY, CDR2 SMNVEV (reference sequence). The CDR3 sequence is CASSLSRVNTGELFF. CDR3 in DNA: TGTGCCAGCAGTTTATCCAGGGTAAACACCGGGGAGCTGTTTTTT.

The chain has TRBV6-1 and TRBJ2-7, with 9 bases lining up with TRBD2. The V segment lost 1 base and the J segment 4 bases; nucleotides outside the gene matches: 8. CDR1 is MNHNS, CDR2 SASEGT, per germline. The CDR3 is 16 amino acids. CDR3 DNA: TGTGCCAGCAGTGAAGGACTAGCGGCCCACCTTTACGAGCAGTACTTC. This translates into CASSEGLAAHLYEQYF.

This rearrangement joins TRBV11-2 to TRBJ2-7; tentatively, D is TRBD2 (5 bases). The CDR3 has 16 amino acids. The germline gives CDR1 SGHAT, CDR2 FQNNGV. V was clipped by 5 bases and J by 4 bases, with 21 bases between them. The CDR3 nucleotides are TGTGCCAGCAGCCCCGTAACGTTCCGGGGAATATACGAGCAGTACTTC. It encodes CASSPVTFRGIYEQYF. Filled out from reference TRBV11-2 and TRBJ2-7, the complete variable domain reads EAGVAQSPRYKIIEKRQSVAFWCNPISGHATLYWYQQILGQGPKLLIQFQNNGVVDDSQLPKDRFSAERLKGVDSTLKIQPAKLEDSAVYLCASSPVTFRGIYEQYFGPGTRLTVT.

The sample holds a few counts of this clone. The chain has TRBV4-1 and TRBJ2-7; D uncertain. Germline values: CDR1 MGHRA, CDR2 YSYEKL. The CDR3 totals 16 residues. With 0 bases removed from V and 0 bases from J, the gap between germline ends came to 12 bases. The CDR3 region has the DNA TGCGCCAGCAGCCAAGATTTCACAGCCTTCTCCTACGAGCAGTACGTC. It yields the protein CASSQDFTAFSYEQYV.

The CDR3 DNA sequence: TGTGCCAGCACCCAGGGCTCAGGAAACACCATATATTTT. As protein: CASTQGSGNTIYF. V usage is TRBV6-5 and J usage is TRBJ1-3; the D gene is possibly TRBD1 (5 bases). The germline gives CDR1 MNHEY, CDR2 SVGAGI. With 7 bases removed from V and 4 bases from J, the gap between germline ends came to 11 bases. The CDR3 runs to 13 residues.

This clone was counted once. V is TRBV5-4 and J is TRBJ2-5; 9 positions agree with TRBD2. Germline CDR1 is SGHNT and CDR2 is YYREEE (reference sequence). V lost 4 bases to trimming and J lost 0 bases; unmatched junction nucleotides: 4. CDR3 length: 15 residues. The CDR3 coding sequence is TGTGCCAGCAGCACGGGACTAGCCGACCAAGAGACCCAGTACTTC. Protein product: CASSTGLADQETQYF. The variable domain in full, with the rest retrieved from reference TRBV5-4 and TRBJ2-5, is ETGVTQSPTHLIKTRGQQVTLRCSSQSGHNTVSWYQQALGQGPQFIFQYYREEENGRGNFPPRFSGLQFPNYSSELNVNALELDDSALYLCASSTGLADQETQYFGPGTRLLVL.

V and J are TRBV18 and TRBJ2-5; tentatively, D is TRBD2 (6 bases). Per germline, CDR1 KGHSH and CDR2 LQKENI. This CDR3 has 13 residues. Trimming left V 6 bases short and J 9 bases short, with 17 bases between. The CDR3 region has the DNA TGTGCCAGCTCGCCGGACTACCTGGGGGCCCAGTACTTC. Its protein is CASSPDYLGAQYF.

The V and J genes are TRBV7-3 and TRBJ2-1; 14 positions match TRBD2. Per germline, CDR1 SGHTA and CDR2 FQGTGA. Losses at the gene ends were 5 bases for V and 10 bases for J; bases not matched to a gene: 7. This CDR3 comprises 15 residues. The CDR3 nucleotides are TGTGCCAGCAGCACGGGACTAGCGGGAGCGTGGGAGCAGTTCTTC. Its translation is CASSTGLAGAWEQFF.

In its sample, this clone was seen once. V is TRBV9 and J is TRBJ1-2; tentative D call: TRBD1 (5 bases). The CDR3 is 14 amino acids. Trimming pared 0 bases from V and 8 bases from J, leaving 14 bases between. Germline assignment: CDR1 SGDLS and CDR2 YYNGEE. The CDR3 region has the DNA TGTGCCAGCAGCGTAGACCGTGGGACGGGGGGCTACACCTTC. Translation gives CASSVDRGTGGYTF.

V and J are TRBV19 and TRBJ1-2; 10 nucleotides line up with TRBD1. Trimming cost V 10 bases and J 4 bases; bases outside gene matches: 9. Germline CDR1 and CDR2: LNHDA and SQIVND (reference sequence). The CDR3 is 14 residues long. CDR3 nucleotide sequence: TGTGCCATCCGGGACAGGGGATCCTCCTATGGCTACACCTTC. This sequence encodes CAIRDRGSSYGYTF.

This chain links TRBV28 with TRBJ1-2, with D maybe TRBD1 (6 bases). Germline V gene lookup returns CDR1 MDHEN and CDR2 SYDVKM. V dropped 5 bases and J dropped 4 bases, with 17 bases sitting between them. The CDR3 runs 15 residues. The CDR3 coding sequence is TGTGCCAGCAGTCCAGGGGCCAACGGGGGCTATGGCTACACCTTC. Amino acid sequence: CASSPGANGGYGYTF.

The table lists this clone with a count of one. This rearrangement joins TRBV5-1 to TRBJ1-3; 7 nucleotides match TRBD1. Germline-derived CDR1 and CDR2 are SGHRS and YFSETQ. Losses at the gene ends were 0 bases for V and 3 bases for J; bases not matched to a gene: 6. The CDR3 runs to 16 residues. In DNA form, the CDR3 reads TGCGCCAGCAGCTTGGTCCCTACAGGGGTTGGAAACACCATATATTTT. It codes for CASSLVPTGVGNTIYF. Variable domain in full (rest from reference TRBV5-1 and TRBJ1-3): KAGVTQTPRYLIKTRGQQVTLSCSPISGHRSVSWYQQTPGQGLQFLFEYFSETQRNKGNFPGRFSGRQFSNSRSEMNVSTLELGDSALYLCASSLVPTGVGNTIYFGEGSWLTVV.

The chain has TRBV2 and TRBJ2-7; 8 bases are shared with TRBD1. With 8 bases clipped from V and 2 bases from J, the junction kept 2 bases outside the gene matches. Germline V gene data show CDR1 as SNHLY and CDR2 as FYNNEI. The CDR3 is made up of 12 amino acids. CDR3 nucleotide sequence: TGTGCCAGCCTACAGGGGGCCTACGAGCAGTACTTC. It yields the protein CASLQGAYEQYF. The full variable domain, completed using reference TRBV2 and TRBJ2-7, is EPEVTQTPSHQVTQMGQEVILRCVPISNHLYFYWYRQILGQKVEFLVSFYNNEISEKSEIFDDQFSVERPDGSNFTLKIRSTKLEDSAMYFCASLQGAYEQYFGPGTRLTVT.

The gene calls are TRBV28 and TRBJ2-5; D call uncertain. The V and J ends lost 4 bases and 5 bases respectively, with 8 bases between them. This CDR3 spans 12 amino acids. In germline, CDR1 is MDHEN, CDR2 SYDVKM. Here the CDR3 reads CASSSGSETQYF. The CDR3 DNA reads TGTGCCAGCAGTTCCGGGTCTGAGACCCAGTACTTC.

The CDR3 region has the DNA TGTGCCAGAAGCTTAGTTTTACTAGCGGGAGGTGGGTACAATGAGCAGTTCTTC. Its translation is CARSLVLLAGGGYNEQFF. The V gene is TRBV7-5, the J gene TRBJ2-1; TRBD2 was called by the table and not checked on the DNA. TRBV7-5 is described as a pseudogene. This CDR3 has 18 residues.

The chain links TRBV5-4 to TRBJ2-5; possible D gene TRBD2, 7 bases. CDR1 and CDR2 from the germline V gene are SGHNT and YYREEE (reference sequence). Trimming left V 1 base short and J 4 bases short, with 17 bases between. The CDR3 has 16 residues. CDR3 in amino acids: CASSLRGGLARETQYF. CDR3 nucleotide sequence: TGTGCCAGCAGCTTGAGGGGGGGACTGGCCCGAGAGACCCAGTACTTC.

V is TRBV13 and J is TRBJ2-7; a possible D gene is TRBD2 (6 bases). The length of the CDR3 is 15 residues. The V gene lost 0 bases and the J gene lost 6 bases, with 15 bases spanning the gap. Per the germline V gene, CDR1 is PRHDT and CDR2 is FYEKMQ (reference sequence). The CDR3 here is CASSLGSGVTFEQYF. DNA of the CDR3: TGTGCCAGCAGCTTAGGTTCGGGAGTAACGTTCGAGCAGTACTTC.